The sequence of this T cell receptor beta chain was determined in a study of vaccination effects on CD4 cells after COVID-19. V lost 0 bases, J lost 13 bases, and 12 bases stayed unmatched. Germline lookup yields CDR1 LGHNA and CDR2 YSLEER. The length of the CDR3 is 14 residues. Viral peptide pool expansion of antigen-specific CD4+ T cells preceded sequencing in the ViraFEST assay. Isolation of CD4+ T cells took place after about 10 days of culture. People in the vaccine group had not been infected with SARS-CoV-2 before, and their nucleocapsid antibodies were negative. Here immunoSEQ multiplex PCR was the method, and the copy in TCRdb shows in-frame clones only, minus some. The sample lists about 73,000 clones, about four fifths occurring once. Comment on this clone: No antigen is known for it.

The source was CD4+ T cells from PBMCs cultured with HCoV-NL63 spike peptides, collected before COVID-19 vaccination. The genes are TRBV4-3 and TRBJ2-7; 7 nucleotides line up with TRBD2. The source is a human donor who received a COVID-19 vaccine. The CDR3 sequence: CASSQDQGGPPGYV. CDR3 nucleotide sequence: TGCGCCAGCAGCCAAGATCAGGGAGGGCCGCCGGGTTACGTC.